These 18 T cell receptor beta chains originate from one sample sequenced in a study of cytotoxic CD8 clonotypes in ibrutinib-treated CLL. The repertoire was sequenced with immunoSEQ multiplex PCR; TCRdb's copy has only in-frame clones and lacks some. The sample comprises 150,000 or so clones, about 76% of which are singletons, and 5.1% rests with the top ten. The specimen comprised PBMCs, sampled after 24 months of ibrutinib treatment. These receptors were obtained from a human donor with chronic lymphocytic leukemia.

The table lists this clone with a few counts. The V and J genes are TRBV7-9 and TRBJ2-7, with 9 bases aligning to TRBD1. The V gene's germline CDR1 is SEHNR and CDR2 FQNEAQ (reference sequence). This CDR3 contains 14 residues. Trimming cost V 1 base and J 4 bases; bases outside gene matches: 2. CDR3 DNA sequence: TGTGCCAGCAGCTTAGGGGGACAGGGATACGAGCAGTACTTC. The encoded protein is CASSLGGQGYEQYF.

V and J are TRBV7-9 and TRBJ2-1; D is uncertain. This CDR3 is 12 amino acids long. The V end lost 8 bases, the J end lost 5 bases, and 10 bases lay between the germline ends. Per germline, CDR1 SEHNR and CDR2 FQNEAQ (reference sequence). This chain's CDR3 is CASAVGHNEQFF. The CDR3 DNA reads TGTGCCAGCGCGGTCGGGCACAATGAGCAGTTCTTC. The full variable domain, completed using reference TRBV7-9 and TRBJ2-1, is DTGVSQNPRHKITKRGQNVTFRCDPISEHNRLYWYRQTLGQGPEFLTYFQNEAQLEKSRLLSDRFSAERPKGSFSTLEIQRTEQGDSAMYLCASAVGHNEQFFGPGTRLTVL.

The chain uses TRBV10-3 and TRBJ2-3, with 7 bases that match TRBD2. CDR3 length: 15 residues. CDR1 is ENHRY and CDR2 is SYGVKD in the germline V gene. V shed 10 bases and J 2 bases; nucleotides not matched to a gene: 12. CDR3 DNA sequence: TGTGCCACCCAAACCCTAGCGGAGAACACAGATACGCAGTATTTT. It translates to CATQTLAENTDTQYF.

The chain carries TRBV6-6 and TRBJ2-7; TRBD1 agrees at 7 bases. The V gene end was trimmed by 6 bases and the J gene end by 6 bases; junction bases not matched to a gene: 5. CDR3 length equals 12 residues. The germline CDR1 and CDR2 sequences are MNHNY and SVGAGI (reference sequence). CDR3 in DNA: TGTGCCAGCAGGGCGACAGGGTCCGAGCAGTACTTC. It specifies CASRATGSEQYF.

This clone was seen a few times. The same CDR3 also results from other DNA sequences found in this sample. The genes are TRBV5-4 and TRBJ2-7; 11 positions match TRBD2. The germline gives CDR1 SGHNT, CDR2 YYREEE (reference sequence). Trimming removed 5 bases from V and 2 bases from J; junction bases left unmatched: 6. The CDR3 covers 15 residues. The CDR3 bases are TGTGCCAGCAGTCCCGGGACTAGCGGCACCTACGAGCAGTACTTC. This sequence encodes CASSPGTSGTYEQYF.

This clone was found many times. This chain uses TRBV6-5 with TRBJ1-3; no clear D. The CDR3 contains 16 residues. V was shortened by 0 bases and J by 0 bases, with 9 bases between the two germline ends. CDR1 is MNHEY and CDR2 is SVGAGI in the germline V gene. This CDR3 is CASSYSSTYSGNTIYF. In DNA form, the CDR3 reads TGTGCCAGCAGTTACTCGTCAACTTACTCTGGAAACACCATATATTTT.

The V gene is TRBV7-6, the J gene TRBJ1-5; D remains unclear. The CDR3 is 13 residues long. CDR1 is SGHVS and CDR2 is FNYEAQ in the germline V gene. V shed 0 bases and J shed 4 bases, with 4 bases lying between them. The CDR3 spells CASSLAENQPQHF. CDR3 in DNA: TGTGCCAGCAGCTTAGCAGAGAATCAGCCCCAGCATTTT.

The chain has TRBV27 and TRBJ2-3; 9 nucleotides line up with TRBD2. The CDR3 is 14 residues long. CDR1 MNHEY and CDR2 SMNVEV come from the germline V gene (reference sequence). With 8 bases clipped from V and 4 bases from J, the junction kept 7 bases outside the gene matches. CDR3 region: CASRASGIADTQYF. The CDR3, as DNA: TGTGCCAGCCGGGCTAGCGGGATCGCAGATACGCAGTATTTT.

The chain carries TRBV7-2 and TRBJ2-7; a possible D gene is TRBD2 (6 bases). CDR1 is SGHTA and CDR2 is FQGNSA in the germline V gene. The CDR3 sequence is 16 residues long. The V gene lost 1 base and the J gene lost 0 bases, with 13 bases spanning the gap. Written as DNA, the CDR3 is TGTGCCAGCAGCTTAGGGCAGGAGGGGCCCTCCTACGAGCAGTACTTC. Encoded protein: CASSLGQEGPSYEQYF.

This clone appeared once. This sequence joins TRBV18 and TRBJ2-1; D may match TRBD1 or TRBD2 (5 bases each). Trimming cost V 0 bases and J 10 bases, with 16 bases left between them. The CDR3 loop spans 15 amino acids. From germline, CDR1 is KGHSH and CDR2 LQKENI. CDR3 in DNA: TGTGCCAGCTCACCACCGGTGGGGGACCCTCGGGAGCAGTTCTTC. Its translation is CASSPPVGDPREQFF.

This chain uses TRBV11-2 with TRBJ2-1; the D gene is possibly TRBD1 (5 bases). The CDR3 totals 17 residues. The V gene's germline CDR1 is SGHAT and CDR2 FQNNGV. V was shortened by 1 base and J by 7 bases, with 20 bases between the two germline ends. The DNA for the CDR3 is TGTGCCAGCAGCTTAGGTCCCGTTGGGGCCGTAGGGAATGAGCAGTTCTTC. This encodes CASSLGPVGAVGNEQFF.

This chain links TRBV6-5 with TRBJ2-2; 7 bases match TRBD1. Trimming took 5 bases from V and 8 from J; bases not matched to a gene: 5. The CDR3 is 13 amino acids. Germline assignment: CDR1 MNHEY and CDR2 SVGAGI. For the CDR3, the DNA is TGTGCCAGCAGTAGGGGGACAGATGGGGAGCTGTTTTTT. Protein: CASSRGTDGELFF.

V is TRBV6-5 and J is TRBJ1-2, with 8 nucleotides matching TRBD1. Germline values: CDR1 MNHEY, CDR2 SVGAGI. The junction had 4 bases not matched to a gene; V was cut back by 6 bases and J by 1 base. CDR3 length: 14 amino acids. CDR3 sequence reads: CASRTGAGNYGYTF. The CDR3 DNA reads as TGTGCCAGCAGGACAGGGGCGGGTAACTATGGCTACACCTTC.

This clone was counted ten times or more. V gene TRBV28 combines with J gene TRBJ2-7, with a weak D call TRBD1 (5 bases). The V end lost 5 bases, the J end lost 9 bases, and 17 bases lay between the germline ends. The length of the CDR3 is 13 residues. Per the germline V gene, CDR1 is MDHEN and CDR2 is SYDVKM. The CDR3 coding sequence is TGTGCCAGCAGTCTACCAGGACACCCGGTGCAGTACTTC. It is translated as CASSLPGHPVQYF.

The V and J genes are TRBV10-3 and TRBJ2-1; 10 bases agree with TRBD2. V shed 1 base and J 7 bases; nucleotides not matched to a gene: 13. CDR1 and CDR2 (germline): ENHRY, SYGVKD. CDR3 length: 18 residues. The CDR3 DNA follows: TGTGCCATCAGTGAGTGGGTGCAACTAGCGGGATCGGGGAATGAGCAGTTCTTC. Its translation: CAISEWVQLAGSGNEQFF.

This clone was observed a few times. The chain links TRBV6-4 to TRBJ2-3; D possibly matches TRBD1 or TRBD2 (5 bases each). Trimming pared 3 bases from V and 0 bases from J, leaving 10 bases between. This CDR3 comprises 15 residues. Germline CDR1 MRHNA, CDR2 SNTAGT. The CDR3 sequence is CASSEGWDSTDTQYF. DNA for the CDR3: TGTGCCAGCAGTGAGGGGTGGGACAGCACAGATACGCAGTATTTT.

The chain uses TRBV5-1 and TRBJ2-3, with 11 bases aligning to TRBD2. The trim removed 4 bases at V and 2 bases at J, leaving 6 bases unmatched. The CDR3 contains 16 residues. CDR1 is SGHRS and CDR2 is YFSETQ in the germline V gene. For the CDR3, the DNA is TGCGCCAGCAGCCTTAGGACTAGCGGGCCCACAGATACGCAGTATTTT. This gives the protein CASSLRTSGPTDTQYF.

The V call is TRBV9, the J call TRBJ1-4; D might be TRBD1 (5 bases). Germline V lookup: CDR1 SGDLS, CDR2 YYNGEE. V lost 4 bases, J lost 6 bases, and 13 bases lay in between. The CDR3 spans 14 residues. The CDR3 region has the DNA TGTGCCAGCAGCCTAGCCGGGGCGCATGAAAAACTGTTTTTT. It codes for CASSLAGAHEKLFF. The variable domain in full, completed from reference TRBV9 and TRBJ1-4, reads DSGVTQTPKHLITATGQRVTLRCSPRSGDLSVYWYQQSLDQGLQFLIQYYNGEERAKGNILERFSAQQFPDLHSELNLSSLELGDSALYFCASSLAGAHEKLFFGSGTQLSVL.